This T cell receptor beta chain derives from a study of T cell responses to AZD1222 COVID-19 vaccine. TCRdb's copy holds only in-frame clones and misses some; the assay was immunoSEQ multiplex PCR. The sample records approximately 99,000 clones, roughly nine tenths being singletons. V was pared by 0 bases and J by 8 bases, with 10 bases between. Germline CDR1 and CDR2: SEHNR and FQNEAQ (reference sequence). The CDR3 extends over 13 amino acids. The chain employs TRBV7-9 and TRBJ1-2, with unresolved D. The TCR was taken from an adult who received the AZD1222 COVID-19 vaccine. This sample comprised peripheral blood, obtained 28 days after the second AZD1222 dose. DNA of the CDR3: TGTGCCAGCAGCTTAGCCAGTCGACGGGGCTACACCTTC. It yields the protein CASSLASRRGYTF. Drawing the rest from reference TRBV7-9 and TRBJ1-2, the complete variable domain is DTGVSQNPRHKITKRGQNVTFRCDPISEHNRLYWYRQTLGQGPEFLTYFQNEAQLEKSRLLSDRFSAERPKGSFSTLEIQRTEQGDSAMYLCASSLASRRGYTFGSGTRLTVV.